Each of the 14 T cell receptor beta chains below was sequenced from the same sample in a study of T cell responses to AZD1222 COVID-19 vaccine. The method was immunoSEQ multiplex PCR; TCRdb's version includes in-frame clones alone and lacks a portion of them. The sample has around 100,000 clones; around 94% are singletons. The sequencing used peripheral blood, collected on day 0 of AZD1222 vaccination. The source of these receptors is an adult in good health.

V usage is TRBV27 and J usage is TRBJ1-4; D perhaps matches TRBD1 (5 bases). This CDR3 has 14 amino acids. Germline assignment: CDR1 MNHEY and CDR2 SMNVEV (reference sequence). The V gene lost 8 bases and the J gene lost 8 bases, with 18 bases spanning the gap. The CDR3 DNA follows: TGTGCCAGCGGAAACCAGGGTCTGAGGGAAAAACTGTTTTTT. Translated: CASGNQGLREKLFF.

V gene TRBV28 combines with J gene TRBJ1-4; D remains unclear. Germline V gene data show CDR1 as MDHEN and CDR2 as SYDVKM. Trimming took 5 bases from V and 5 from J, leaving 18 bases between them. The CDR3 has 16 amino acids. The CDR3 region is CASSTSLGRGNEKLFF. The CDR3 bases are TGTGCCAGCAGTACGTCCTTAGGACGGGGAAATGAAAAACTGTTTTTT. Using reference TRBV28 and TRBJ1-4 for the parts outside the CDR3, the full variable domain is DVKVTQSSRYLVKRTGEKVFLECVQDMDHENMFWYRQDPGLGLRLIYFSYDVKMKEKGDIPEGYSVSREKKERFSLILESASTNQTSMYLCASSTSLGRGNEKLFFGSGTQLSVL.

The CDR3 bases are TGTGCGGGACTAGCGGGTTCGTATGAGCAGTTCTTC. Residues: CAGLAGSYEQFF. This chain uses TRBV2 with TRBJ2-1, with 12 bases fitting TRBD2. This CDR3 has 12 amino acids. Germline V gives CDR1 SNHLY, CDR2 FYNNEI.

The chain employs TRBV5-1 and TRBJ1-1; the D gene is possibly TRBD1 (5 bases). V gave up 4 bases and J gave up 0 bases, with 10 bases separating them. The V gene's germline CDR1 is SGHRS and CDR2 YFSETQ. This CDR3 has 14 residues. The CDR3 coding sequence is TGCGCCAGCAGCCAACAGGAGATGAACACTGAAGCTTTCTTT. Translating it yields CASSQQEMNTEAFF.

The chain carries TRBV4-1 and TRBJ1-3; D perhaps matches TRBD1 (6 bases). V lost 3 bases and J lost 0, with 9 bases in between. The germline gives CDR1 MGHRA, CDR2 YSYEKL. The CDR3 is 15 residues long. CDR3 coding DNA: TGCGCCAGCAGCCAGACAGGTGCCTCTGGAAACACCATATATTTT. It yields the protein CASSQTGASGNTIYF.

The chain links TRBV5-1 to TRBJ1-2, with 8 bases aligning to TRBD1. CDR3 length equals 14 residues. Per germline, CDR1 SGHRS and CDR2 YFSETQ. V lost 0 bases to trimming and J lost 5 bases; unmatched junction nucleotides: 3. The CDR3 reads CASSLGTGPYGYTF. CDR3 DNA: TGCGCCAGCAGCTTGGGGACAGGGCCTTATGGCTACACCTTC.

The chain couples TRBV19 to TRBJ1-2; 7 bases are a match to TRBD1. The CDR3 is 12 amino acids. The ends lost 11 bases at V and 4 bases at J; junction bases unmatched: 7. Germline CDR1 is LNHDA and CDR2 is SQIVND (reference sequence). As DNA, the CDR3 is TGTGCCTTAGGGGGCGCCGGCTATGGCTACACCTTC. Amino acids: CALGGAGYGYTF.

The CDR3 is CASSEGQGLSDTQYF. The DNA of the CDR3 is TGTGCCAGCAGCGAGGGACAGGGGTTATCAGATACGCAGTATTTT. J is TRBJ2-3 and V is TRBV7-9; 10 nucleotides align to TRBD1. Germline V CDR1 and CDR2: SEHNR, FQNEAQ (reference sequence). J lost 4 bases, V lost 5 bases, and 6 bases had no gene match. The CDR3 is 15 residues long.

The rearrangement uses TRBV28 and TRBJ2-7; TRBD1 matches at 8 bases. Germline assignment: CDR1 MDHEN and CDR2 SYDVKM. CDR3 length: 15 residues. With V trimmed by 3 bases and J by 7 bases, 11 bases remained unmatched. CDR3 nucleotides: TGTGCCAGCAGTTTCCCCGGGACAGGCTCTAAAGAGCAGTACTTC. Its protein product is CASSFPGTGSKEQYF.

This chain joins TRBV28 and TRBJ2-3, with D uncertain. V lost 5 bases and J lost 0, with 12 bases in between. Germline CDR1 is MDHEN and CDR2 is SYDVKM. The CDR3 spans 15 residues. CDR3 in amino acids: CASSMVADSTDTQYF. The CDR3 DNA follows: TGTGCCAGCAGTATGGTAGCAGATAGCACAGATACGCAGTATTTT. The whole variable domain, remainder taken from reference TRBV28 and TRBJ2-3, is DVKVTQSSRYLVKRTGEKVFLECVQDMDHENMFWYRQDPGLGLRLIYFSYDVKMKEKGDIPEGYSVSREKKERFSLILESASTNQTSMYLCASSMVADSTDTQYFGPGTRLTVL.

The V gene is TRBV19, the J gene TRBJ2-2; 8 bases fit TRBD1. The CDR3 runs 14 residues. CDR1 LNHDA and CDR2 SQIVND come from the germline V gene (reference sequence). V dropped 10 bases and J dropped 4; count of bases not matched to a gene: 8. CDR3 DNA: TGTGCCACCAGGGGGCTGGAAACCACCGGGGAGCTGTTTTTT. This translates into CATRGLETTGELFF.

The chain joins TRBV7-9 to TRBJ1-6, with 10 nucleotides matching TRBD1. The CDR3 is 17 residues long. The junction had 9 bases not matched to a gene; V was cut back by 1 base and J by 9 bases. Germline lookup yields CDR1 SEHNR and CDR2 FQNEAQ (reference sequence). The CDR3 DNA is TGTGCCAGCAGCTTAGTCTCTGGGACAGGGGTTCGTTCACCCCTCCACTTT. Translated, it gives CASSLVSGTGVRSPLHF.

The chain links TRBV19 to TRBJ1-3, with unresolved D. This CDR3 has 14 residues. Trimming removed 5 bases from V and 2 bases from J, with 10 bases in between. Germline CDR1 is LNHDA and CDR2 is SQIVND (reference sequence). CDR3 nucleotide sequence: TGTGCCAGTAGTCTCCGGACTGCTGGAAACACCATATATTTT. It yields the protein CASSLRTAGNTIYF. The variable domain in full, with the rest retrieved from reference TRBV19 and TRBJ1-3, is DGGITQSPKYLFRKEGQNVTLSCEQNLNHDAMYWYRQDPGQGLRLIYYSQIVNDFQKGDIAEGYSVSREKKESFPLTVTSAQKNPTAFYLCASSLRTAGNTIYFGEGSWLTVV.

The chain joins TRBV14 to TRBJ1-1, with 8 nucleotides matching TRBD1. Germline loops: CDR1 SGHDN, CDR2 FVKESK. V trimming: 2 bases; J trimming: 1 base; junction bases outside the gene matches: 3. The CDR3 is 15 amino acids. In DNA form, the CDR3 reads TGTGCCAGCAGCCAAATAGGGACAGGGAACACTGAAGCTTTCTTT. It codes for CASSQIGTGNTEAFF.